This paragraph reports one T cell receptor beta chain. Its cognate antigen has yet to be identified. The record has no base qualities; no much larger clone is one base away. Libraries came from the immunoSEQ multiplex PCR assay. TCRdb holds this immuneACCESS table with in-frame rearrangements only. Some clones are missing; in checked studies, unresolved V genes explain under half, and the rest has no known cause. Within this sample are approximately 490,000 clones, with roughly 74% of them counted one time only. Of the sample, approximately 0.013% falls within the top ten clones. According to the germline V gene, CDR1 reads LGHNA and CDR2 reads YNFKEQ. From V the trimming removes 1 base and from J it removes 0 bases, while the gene matches leave 6 bases of the junction unaccounted for. The CDR3 goes from the cysteine to the phenylalanine over 17 residues. The sequence is cut down to CDR3 DNA, 51 bases in frame from base 1.

This sample was included in a study of shared T cell receptors in the human thymus (dated by TCRdb to 2020 to 2023). Looking at the study overall: The study examined how self-reactive, shared T-cell receptor alpha chains are generated in the human thymus.

These same data were also listed under a study on human thymus T cells. Drawing on the second study: In Finland, the donors were immunologically healthy infants who were having open corrective cardiac surgery for congenital heart defects. Thymus tissue was obtained as surgical resects removed during corrective cardiac surgery. V and J gene segment usage appeared biased in both thymic and peripheral blood repertoires. The related research reported highly overlapping thymic TCR repertoires among unrelated individuals. The study characterized TCR alpha and beta repertoires from under 10 infant thymus samples and four related peripheral blood samples. Donor ages ranged from roughly 6 to 244 days, and the cohort comprised six male and a couple of female infants. Thymocytes were freed from the tissue by mechanical means and kept at -70 degrees C as pellets of roughly 9-30 million cells. A QIAsymphony instrument was used to extract genomic DNA from the frozen cell pellets. TCRB and TCRAD loci were amplified from a standardized quantity of quality-controlled genomic DNA using the immunoSEQ multiplex PCR assay. The V(D)J region was spanned by amplicons of a length sufficient to cover the CDR3 and to identify V and J genes. Amplicon sequencing was performed on an Illumina platform through the commercial immunoSEQ service. Primer bias and sequencing errors were corrected as previously described, and TCRAD and TCRB were defined on the basis of the IMGT database. Analysis of the repertoires was done with immunoSEQ Analyzer 3.0 and VDJTools and included basic statistics, V/J segment usage, diversity estimates, rarefaction and pairwise overlap. Diversity was estimated with Chao1, ChaoE, Efron-Thisted, Shannon and inverse Simpson indices, and also on datasets down-sampled to the smallest sample. Repertoire overlap used strict matching of CDR3 nucleotide sequence, V gene and J gene, with Jaccard-based multidimensional scaling clustering. On average, thymus samples yielded about 810,000 unique TCRB clonotypes, whereas blood samples yielded 75,000 to 95,000.

The clonotype was recovered from a boy under two years old with a congenital heart defect. Donor details come from another sample of the same person, matched by shared clones. The material sequenced was thymocytes. This sequence uses TRBV4-2 and TRBJ2-5, and 9 junction bases match TRBD2. DNA sequence: TGTGCCAGCAGCCAAGGTAGCCTAGCGGGGTACCAAGAGACCCAGTACTTC. Its protein product is CASSQGSLAGYQETQYF.